This is a list of T cell receptor beta chains from one sample in a study of human T cells and chemical hapten exposure. TCRdb recomputed calls from the RACE reads with MiXCR, one row per CDR3 protein. Among about 110,000 distinct CDR3 sequences, more than 7% were seen once, and the ten largest hold 3.1%. The sample here was whole blood, taken in connection with sensitization to the hapten diphenylcyclopropenone (DPC). These receptors came from a woman aged 40 to 49 with alopecia areata. Some clones in this sample may be carry-over from other donors' samples. Both conserved end residues are part of each CDR3. Fields, in order: J gene, V gene, clone size, D gene, CDR3 protein, CDR3 DNA. The D gene is left open where the match is weak. Expanded clones are given a class, and other clones once, few, many or no size at all.

>TRBJ1-5|TRBV21-1|NA|NA
CASSKVRDSGPNQPQHF
TGTGCCAGCAGCAAAGTCCGGGATTCGGGGCCCAATCAGCCCCAGCATTTT
>TRBJ2-2|TRBV19|many|TRBD1
CASSKPGQDTGELFF
TGTGCCAGTAGTAAACCGGGACAGGACACCGGGGAGCTGTTTTTT
>TRBJ2-1|TRBV6-2/TRBV6-3|many|NA
CASSIGWGDEQFF
TGTGCCAGCAGCATCGGGTGGGGGGATGAGCAGTTCTTC
>TRBJ2-4|TRBV6-2/TRBV6-3|many|NA
CASSYSPYSGGKNIQYF
TGTGCCAGCAGTTACTCCCCGTACTCGGGTGGCAAAAACATTCAGTACTTC
>TRBJ2-5|TRBV7-2|NA|NA
CASSPYGGEETQYF
TGTGCCAGCAGCCCGTACGGGGGAGAAGAGACCCAGTACTTC
>TRBJ1-5|TRBV19|few|TRBD1
CASSHTPGTVSNQPQHF
TGTGCCAGTAGTCATACCCCCGGGACAGTCAGCAATCAGCCCCAGCATTTT
>TRBJ2-7|TRBV7-7|NA|NA
CASSSTPAGEQYF
TGTGCCAGCAGCAGTACACCCGCGGGGGAGCAGTACTTC
>TRBJ1-2|TRBV7-9|NA|NA
CASSLVSDHRDANYGYTF
TGTGCCAGCAGCTTAGTCTCGGATCACAGGGATGCCAACTATGGCTACACCTTC
>TRBJ2-1|TRBV19|NA|TRBD1
CASSPGTGAYNEQFF
TGTGCCAGTAGTCCCGGGACAGGGGCTTACAATGAGCAGTTCTTC
>TRBJ2-7|TRBV7-2|many|TRBD2
CASSLAGGLAGAYEQYF
TGTGCCAGCAGCTTAGCAGGGGGACTAGCGGGGGCCTACGAGCAGTACTTC
>TRBJ2-3|TRBV7-2|NA|NA
CASSPFEGGPLDTQYF
TGTGCCAGCAGCCCCTTTGAGGGGGGGCCTTTAGATACGCAGTATTTT
>TRBJ2-7|TRBV29-1|few|NA
CSVRRDGNSYEQYF
TGCAGCGTTCGCCGGGACGGAAACTCCTACGAGCAGTACTTC
>TRBJ1-3|TRBV29-1|NA|NA
CSVESGNTIYF
TGCAGCGTTGAGTCCGGAAACACCATATATTTT
>TRBJ1-4|TRBV4-3|NA|NA
CASSQDPSSAEKLFF
TGCGCCAGCAGCCAAGATCCGTCGTCGGCTGAAAAACTGTTTTTT
>TRBJ1-5|TRBV6-6|NA|NA
CASGGGQQPQHF
TGTGCCAGCGGTGGGGGGCAACAGCCCCAGCATTTT
>TRBJ2-1|TRBV20-1|NA|TRBD2
CSAPRGGGEQFF
TGCAGTGCCCCGCGCGGGGGGGGTGAGCAGTTCTTC
>TRBJ1-3|TRBV2|few|TRBD1
CASKAGTGLGGNTIYF
TGTGCCAGCAAAGCCGGGACAGGGCTAGGTGGAAACACCATATATTTT
>TRBJ2-5|TRBV7-9|many|TRBD2
CASSITTSVKETQYF
TGTGCCAGCAGCATTACGACTAGCGTAAAAGAGACCCAGTACTTC
>TRBJ2-1|TRBV29-1|NA|NA
CRVYRVPQWEQFF
TGCAGGGTGTACAGGGTTCCTCAATGGGAGCAGTTCTTC
>TRBJ2-2|TRBV6-1|NA|NA
CASTPMGRPRGTGELFF
TGTGCCAGCACACCTATGGGACGGCCGAGAGGTACCGGGGAGCTGTTTTTT
>TRBJ2-5|TRBV7-2|few|NA
CASSSPNRDSYF
TGTGCCAGCAGCTCGCCTAATCGGGATTCCTACTTC
>TRBJ1-5|TRBV6-2/TRBV6-3|many|NA
CASSYASPHQPQHF
TGTGCCAGCAGTTACGCCAGTCCCCATCAGCCCCAGCATTTT
>TRBJ1-2|TRBV20-1|many|NA
CSARGRGGLAYGYTF
TGCAGTGCTAGAGGCCGCGGGGGGCTTGCCTATGGCTACACCTTC
>TRBJ2-2|TRBV7-3|many|NA
CASKEIVNTGELFF
TGTGCCAGCAAGGAAATTGTGAACACCGGGGAGCTGTTTTTT
>TRBJ2-3|TRBV6-2/TRBV6-3|many|NA
CASSYEGYADTQYF
TGTGCCAGCAGTTACGAGGGGTACGCGGATACGCAGTATTTT
>TRBJ2-2|TRBV6-6|NA|NA
CASSYSGAAGELFF
TGTGCCAGCAGTTACTCAGGGGCGGCCGGGGAGCTGTTTTTT
>TRBJ1-2|TRBV6-5|many|NA
CASSYSDTTNYGYTF
TGTGCCAGCAGTTATTCGGACACCACTAACTATGGCTACACCTTC
>TRBJ2-1|TRBV12-3/TRBV12-4|many|TRBD2
CASSFIAGRTNEQFF
TGTGCCAGCAGTTTCATAGCGGGGCGGACAAATGAGCAGTTCTTC